One TCR beta chain is described in this entry. As yet, its antigen is unknown. This entry belongs to a study of identical twins. Regarding the study as a whole: Models underestimated how often monozygotic twins shared out-of-frame TCR alpha.

A universal primer binding site was introduced by template switching. The final cDNA contained unique molecular identifiers. TCRdb passed the 5' RACE reads through MiXCR, listing each CDR3 protein once. The profile shows roughly 1,500,000 distinct CDR3 sequences, about 32% of them singletons. Trimming cost V 4 bases and J 5 bases, with 17 bases left between them. CDR3 length: 15 residues. Germline CDR1 and CDR2: LGHDT and YNNKEL (reference sequence). The sequence derives from a newborn girl in good health. Specimen: cord blood. The chain employs TRBV3-1 and TRBJ1-1; the D is unclear. The DNA for the CDR3 is TGTGCCAGCAGCCGCTTGGTGGGAGGATTTACTGAAGCTTTCTTT. Its translation: CASSRLVGGFTEAFF. Combining the CDR3 with reference TRBV3-1 and TRBJ1-1 gives the whole variable domain DTAVSQTPKYLVTQMGNDKSIKCEQNLGHDTMYWYKQDSKKFLKIMFSYNNKELIINETVPNRFSPKSPDKAHLNLHINSLELGDSAVYFCASSRLVGGFTEAFFGQGTRLTVV.